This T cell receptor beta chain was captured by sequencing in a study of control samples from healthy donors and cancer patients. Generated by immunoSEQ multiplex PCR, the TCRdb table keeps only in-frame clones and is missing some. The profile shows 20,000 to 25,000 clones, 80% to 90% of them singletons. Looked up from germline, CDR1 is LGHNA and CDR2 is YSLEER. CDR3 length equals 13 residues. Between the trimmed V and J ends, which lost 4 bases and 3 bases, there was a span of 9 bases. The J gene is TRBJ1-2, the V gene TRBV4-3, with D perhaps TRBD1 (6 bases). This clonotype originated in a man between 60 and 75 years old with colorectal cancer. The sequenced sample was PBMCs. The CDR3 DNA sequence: TGCGCCAGCAGCCCGAAGGGGGACTATGGCTACACCTTC. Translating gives CASSPKGDYGYTF.